This is a list of T cell receptor beta chains from one sample in a study of shared clonotypes between healthy human individuals. TCRdb's table, derived via immunoSEQ multiplex PCR, lists solely in-frame clones and lacks some. The sample comprises 800,000 to 950,000 clones, approximately 96% of which are singletons, and less than 0.25% rests with the top ten. Material: naive CD8+ T cells sorted from blood. The receptors here all came from a man aged 25 to 45 in good health. Each CDR3 is given with its conserved first and last residue. Fields, in order: V gene, clone size, CDR3 protein. Expanded clones get a size class; other rows say once, few or many, or leave the size out.

>TRBV11-2|NA
CASSLTGDHNEQFF
>TRBV11-2|NA
CASSLKGVVGNEQFF
>TRBV4-2|NA
CASSQELAGGQETQYF
>TRBV9|NA
CASSEGNTEAFF
>TRBV9|NA
CASSVGYSNNEQFF
>TRBV7-9|NA
CASNLLSYEQYF
>TRBV30|NA
CAWSVGGTQYF
>TRBV4-1|once
CASSQGTANTEAFF
>TRBV7-9|NA
CASSPPSGDNTGELFF
>TRBV5-4|NA
CASSLDTGSNEQFF
>TRBV9|NA
CASSAGTGNTEAFF
>TRBV19|NA
CASSLAGDRRAEQFF
>TRBV7-9|NA
CASSPRLATYSYEQYF
>TRBV6-1|NA
CASSEWSSFDGYTF
>TRBV6-6|NA
CASTQGATNEKLFF
>TRBV4-3|NA
CASSGLETSQSRANVLTF
>TRBV4-3|NA
CASSQEMGTGAYNEQFF
>TRBV7-9|NA
CASSLDGRGAFF
>TRBV29-1|NA
CSVGLAEYYNEQFF
>TRBV13|NA
CASSFSGVEQYF
>TRBV23-1|NA
CASRHRGMLADTQYF
>TRBV27|NA
CASSLSTGSFYEQYF
>TRBV29-1|NA
CSVPLAGETYNEQFF
>TRBV28|NA
CASSFRGSGNQPQHF
>TRBV15|NA
CATSRENNEQFF
>TRBV7-9|NA
CASSPPGGLNTGELFF
>TRBV4-1|few
CASSQVTTEGNSGYTF
>TRBV30|NA
CAWSDALAPEQYF
>TRBV14|NA
CASSESNQPQHF
>TRBV13|NA
CASSSLAGPGETQYF
>TRBV5-4|once
CASSSRIAGSGGELFF
>TRBV7-8|NA
CASRPGQGYEQYF
>TRBV16|NA
CASSQFSGQGAPTDTQYF
>TRBV4-1|NA
CASSQRTGDTGELFF
>TRBV5-7|NA
CASSLVRGVKQETQYF
>TRBV27|NA
CASGRKGPGEPQHF
>TRBV2|once
CASRLGLDKSNQPQHF
>TRBV10-1|NA
CASSRDERYEQYF
>TRBV28|NA
CASYNPGTAETQYF
>TRBV5-1|NA
CASSLADGDYGYTF
>TRBV4-3|NA
CASSQDSRSYNEQFF
>TRBV7-9|once
CASSLALGEAELFF
>TRBV5-5|NA
CASSLAAGVFEAFF
>TRBV27|NA
CASSPGSRGDTQYF
>TRBV29-1|NA
CSVINRVSVNTEAFF
>TRBV7-3|NA
CASSLLAGELFF
>TRBV6-1|NA
CASSEDPSGLQETQYF
>TRBV27|NA
CASSSLLAGVVETQYF